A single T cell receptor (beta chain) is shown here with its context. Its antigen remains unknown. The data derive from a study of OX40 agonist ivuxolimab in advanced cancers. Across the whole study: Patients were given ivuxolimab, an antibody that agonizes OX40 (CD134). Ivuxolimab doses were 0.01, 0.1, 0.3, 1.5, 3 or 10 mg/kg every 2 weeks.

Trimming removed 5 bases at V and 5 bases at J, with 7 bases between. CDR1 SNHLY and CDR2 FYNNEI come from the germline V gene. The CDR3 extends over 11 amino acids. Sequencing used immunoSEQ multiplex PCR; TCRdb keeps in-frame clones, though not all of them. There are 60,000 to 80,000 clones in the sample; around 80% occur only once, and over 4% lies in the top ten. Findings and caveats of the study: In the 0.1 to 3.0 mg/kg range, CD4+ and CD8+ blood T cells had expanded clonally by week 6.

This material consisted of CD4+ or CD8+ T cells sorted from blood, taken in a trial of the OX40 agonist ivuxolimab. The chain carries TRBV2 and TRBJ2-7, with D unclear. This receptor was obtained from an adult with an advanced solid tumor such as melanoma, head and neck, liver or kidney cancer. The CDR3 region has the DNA TGTGCCAGCAGTCCCATCGACGAGCAGTACTTC. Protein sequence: CASSPIDEQYF.